This T cell receptor beta chain was identified in a study of T cell responses to AZD1222 COVID-19 vaccine. Remarks on this clone: Its antigen remains unknown.

Assay: immunoSEQ multiplex PCR; the TCRdb copy retains only in-frame clones and omits some. The repertoire holds 95,000 to 150,000 clones, with around 90% as singletons. Findings and caveats of the study: It should be noted that donors were predominantly white British and more often female, and clonal diversity was possibly underestimated. Vaccine-associated CD4 TCRs ranged over spike, dominating at 160-218 and 743-854. Nearly half of spike-specific TCRs reportedly target variant regions that are unmutated in the B.1.351 and B.1.1.7 variants.

Germline trimming cut 6 bases from V and 0 bases from J; bases unmatched to any gene: 5. The CDR3 is 15 residues long. CDR1 and CDR2 from the germline V gene are MNHEY and SVGAGI. The starting material was peripheral blood, obtained 28 days after the second dose of the MenACWY control vaccine. The gene calls are TRBV6-5 and TRBJ1-1; 9 bases align to TRBD1. The source of this sequence is an adult who received the MenACWY meningococcal vaccine as a control. The CDR3 protein is CASSLTGGMNTEAFF. The CDR3 coding sequence is TGTGCCAGCAGCCTAACAGGGGGCATGAACACTGAAGCTTTCTTT.